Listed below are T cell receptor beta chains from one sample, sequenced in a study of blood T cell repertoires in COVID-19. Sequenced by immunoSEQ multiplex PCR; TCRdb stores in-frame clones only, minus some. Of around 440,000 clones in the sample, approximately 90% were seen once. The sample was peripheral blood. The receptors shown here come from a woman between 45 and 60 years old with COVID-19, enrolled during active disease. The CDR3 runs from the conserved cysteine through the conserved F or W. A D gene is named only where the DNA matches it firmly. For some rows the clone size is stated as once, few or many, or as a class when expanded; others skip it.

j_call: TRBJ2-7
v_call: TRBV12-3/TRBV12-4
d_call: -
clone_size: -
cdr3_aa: CASSRVDEQYF
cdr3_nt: TGTGCCAGCAGCAGGGTGGACGAGCAGTACTTC

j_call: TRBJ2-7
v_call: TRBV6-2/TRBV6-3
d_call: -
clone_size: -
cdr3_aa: CASSRPGLYYEQYF
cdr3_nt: TGTGCCAGCAGCCGGCCGGGACTCTACTACGAGCAGTACTTC

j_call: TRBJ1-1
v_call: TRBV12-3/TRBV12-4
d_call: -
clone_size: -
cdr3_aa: CASSWTANTEAFF
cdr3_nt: TGTGCCAGCAGCTGGACAGCGAACACTGAAGCTTTCTTT

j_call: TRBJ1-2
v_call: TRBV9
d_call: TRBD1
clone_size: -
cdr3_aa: CASSVEGQGPWYGYTF
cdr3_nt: TGTGCCAGCAGCGTCGAAGGACAGGGGCCTTGGTATGGCTACACCTTC

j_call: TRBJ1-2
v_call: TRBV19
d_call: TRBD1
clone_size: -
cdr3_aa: CASSPRTGDYGYTF
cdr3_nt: TGTGCCAGTAGTCCCCGAACAGGGGACTATGGCTACACCTTC

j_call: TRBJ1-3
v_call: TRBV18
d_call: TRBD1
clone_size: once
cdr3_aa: CASSPGTESGNTIYF
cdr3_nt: TGTGCCAGCTCACCAGGGACAGAGTCTGGAAACACCATATATTTT

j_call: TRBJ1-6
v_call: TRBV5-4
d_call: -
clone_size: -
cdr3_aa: CASSQMGTGGNSPLHF
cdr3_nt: TGTGCCAGCAGCCAAATGGGCACCGGAGGCAATTCACCCCTCCACTTT

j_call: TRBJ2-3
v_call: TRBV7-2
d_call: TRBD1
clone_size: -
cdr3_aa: CASSPRTGGGTDTQYF
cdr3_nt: TGTGCCAGCAGCCCCCGGACAGGGGGAGGCACAGATACGCAGTATTTT

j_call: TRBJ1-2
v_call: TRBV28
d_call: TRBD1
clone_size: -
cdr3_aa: CASRAGTGGFGYTF
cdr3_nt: TGTGCCAGCAGGGCCGGGACAGGGGGCTTTGGCTACACCTTC

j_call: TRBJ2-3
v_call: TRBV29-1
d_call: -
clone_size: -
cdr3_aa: CSVDFSNFADTQYF
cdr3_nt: TGCAGCGTTGACTTTAGTAATTTCGCAGATACGCAGTATTTT

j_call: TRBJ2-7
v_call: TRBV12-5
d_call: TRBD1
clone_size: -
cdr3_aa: CASGLGTGSEQYF
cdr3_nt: TGTGCTAGTGGTTTGGGGACAGGGAGCGAGCAGTACTTC

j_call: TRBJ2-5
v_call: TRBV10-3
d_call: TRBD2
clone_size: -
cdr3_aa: CAIRDGTSGQETQYF
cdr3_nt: TGTGCCATCAGGGATGGGACTAGCGGACAAGAGACCCAGTACTTC

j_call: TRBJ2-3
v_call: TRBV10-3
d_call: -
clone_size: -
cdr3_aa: CATRLDTDTQYF
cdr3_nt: TGTGCCACCAGACTAGACACAGATACGCAGTATTTT

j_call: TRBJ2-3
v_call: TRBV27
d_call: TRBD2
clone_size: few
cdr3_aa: CASSSGTSGGDTQYF
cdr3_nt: TGTGCCAGCAGTTCCGGGACTAGCGGGGGCGATACGCAGTATTTT

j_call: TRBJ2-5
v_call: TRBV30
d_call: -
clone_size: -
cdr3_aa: CAWSEEVETQYF
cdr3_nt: TGTGCCTGGAGCGAGGAGGTTGAGACCCAGTACTTC

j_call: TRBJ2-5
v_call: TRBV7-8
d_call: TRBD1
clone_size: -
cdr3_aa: CASSATGAGETQYF
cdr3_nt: TGTGCCAGCAGCGCGACAGGGGCGGGGGAGACCCAGTACTTC

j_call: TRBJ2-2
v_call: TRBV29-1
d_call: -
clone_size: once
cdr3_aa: CSVDGATNTGELFF
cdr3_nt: TGCAGCGTTGACGGAGCCACGAACACCGGGGAGCTGTTTTTT

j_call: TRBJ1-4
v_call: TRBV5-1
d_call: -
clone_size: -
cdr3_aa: CASRVGGADEKLFF
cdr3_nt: TGCGCCAGCAGGGTCGGTGGGGCCGATGAAAAACTGTTTTTT

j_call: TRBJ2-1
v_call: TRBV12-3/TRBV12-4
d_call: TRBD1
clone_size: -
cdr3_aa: CASRWTGNNEQFF
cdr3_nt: TGTGCCAGCAGGTGGACAGGAAACAATGAGCAGTTCTTC

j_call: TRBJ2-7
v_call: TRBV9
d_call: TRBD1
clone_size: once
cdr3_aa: CASSVETGTGTYEQYF
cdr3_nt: TGTGCCAGCAGCGTCGAAACCGGGACAGGCACTTACGAGCAGTACTTC

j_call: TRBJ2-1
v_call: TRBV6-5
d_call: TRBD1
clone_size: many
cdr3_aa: CASTEQGYNEQFF
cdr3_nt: TGTGCCAGCACCGAACAGGGGTACAATGAGCAGTTCTTC

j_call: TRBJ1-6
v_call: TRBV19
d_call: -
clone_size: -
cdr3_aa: CASRNDRSSYNSPLHF
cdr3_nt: TGTGCCAGTAGAAACGACAGGAGCTCCTATAATTCACCCCTCCACTTT

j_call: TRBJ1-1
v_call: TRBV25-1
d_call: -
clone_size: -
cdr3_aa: CASTGLGRENTEAFF
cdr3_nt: TGTGCCAGCACCGGGCTGGGGCGGGAGAACACTGAAGCTTTCTTT

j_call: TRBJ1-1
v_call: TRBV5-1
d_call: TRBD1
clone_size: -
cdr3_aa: CASSLLTGETEAFF
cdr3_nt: TGCGCCAGCAGCTTGTTAACAGGGGAGACTGAAGCTTTCTTT

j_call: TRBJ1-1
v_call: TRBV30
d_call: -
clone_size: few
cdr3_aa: CAWRGRGGLNTEAFF
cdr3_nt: TGTGCCTGGAGGGGAAGGGGGGGCCTGAACACTGAAGCTTTCTTT

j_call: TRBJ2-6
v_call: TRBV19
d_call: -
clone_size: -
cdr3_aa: CASTYSHSGANVLTF
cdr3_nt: TGTGCCAGTACGTACAGCCACTCTGGGGCCAACGTCCTGACTTTC

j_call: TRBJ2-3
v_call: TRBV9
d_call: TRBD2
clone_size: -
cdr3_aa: CASSVGAGGPDTQYF
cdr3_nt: TGTGCCAGCAGCGTAGGAGCGGGGGGGCCGGATACGCAGTATTTT

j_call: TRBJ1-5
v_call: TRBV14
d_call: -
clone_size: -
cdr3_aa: CASSQARFGPQHF
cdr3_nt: TGTGCCAGCAGCCAAGCCAGGTTCGGCCCCCAGCATTTT

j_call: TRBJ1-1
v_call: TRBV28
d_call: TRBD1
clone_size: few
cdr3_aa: CASSSPGQGNTEAFF
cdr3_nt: TGTGCCAGCAGTTCGCCGGGACAGGGAAACACTGAAGCTTTCTTT

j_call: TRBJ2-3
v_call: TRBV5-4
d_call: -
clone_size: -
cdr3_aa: CASSLEPGVEGDTQYF
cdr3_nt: TGTGCCAGCAGCTTGGAACCGGGAGTAGAGGGGGATACGCAGTATTTT

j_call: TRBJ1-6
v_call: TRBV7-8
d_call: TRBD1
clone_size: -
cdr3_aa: CASSLGQGRGSPLHF
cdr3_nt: TGTGCCAGCAGCTTAGGACAGGGAAGAGGTTCACCCCTCCACTTT

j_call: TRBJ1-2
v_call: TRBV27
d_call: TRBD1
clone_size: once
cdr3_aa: CASSLRTGEGGYTF
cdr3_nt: TGTGCCAGCAGTTTACGGACAGGGGAGGGGGGCTACACCTTC

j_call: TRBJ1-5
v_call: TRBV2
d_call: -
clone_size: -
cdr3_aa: CASTPTGHNQPQHF
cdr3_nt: TGTGCCAGCACCCCGACAGGCCATAATCAGCCCCAGCATTTT

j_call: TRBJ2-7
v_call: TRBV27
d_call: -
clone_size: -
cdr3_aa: CASSNFYEQYF
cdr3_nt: TGTGCCAGCAGTAACTTCTACGAGCAGTACTTC

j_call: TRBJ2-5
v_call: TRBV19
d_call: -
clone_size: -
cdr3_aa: CASSGFGIQETQYF
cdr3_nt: TGTGCCAGTAGTGGCTTCGGGATCCAAGAGACCCAGTACTTC

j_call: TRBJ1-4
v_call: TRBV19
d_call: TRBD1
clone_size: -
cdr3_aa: CASQDRLEEKLFF
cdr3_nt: TGTGCCAGTCAGGACAGGCTAGAAGAAAAACTGTTTTTT

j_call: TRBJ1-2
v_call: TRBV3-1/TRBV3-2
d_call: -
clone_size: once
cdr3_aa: CASSPSGGTNYGYTF
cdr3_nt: TGTGCCAGCAGCCCGAGCGGAGGGACTAACTATGGCTACACCTTC

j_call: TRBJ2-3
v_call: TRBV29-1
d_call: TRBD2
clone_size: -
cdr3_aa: CSVTSGVATDTQYF
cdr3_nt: TGCAGCGTTACTAGCGGGGTCGCAACAGATACGCAGTATTTT

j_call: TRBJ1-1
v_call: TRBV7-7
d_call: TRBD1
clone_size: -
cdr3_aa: CASEDRGPANTEAFF
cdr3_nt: TGTGCCAGCGAGGACAGGGGGCCAGCGAACACTGAAGCTTTCTTT

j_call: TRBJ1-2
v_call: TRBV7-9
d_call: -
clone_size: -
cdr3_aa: CASSHGSQTNYGYTF
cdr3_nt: TGTGCCAGCAGCCACGGGAGCCAAACCAACTATGGCTACACCTTC

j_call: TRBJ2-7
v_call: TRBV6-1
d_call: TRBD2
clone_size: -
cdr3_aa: CASSRAGSSYEQYF
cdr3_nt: TGTGCCAGCAGCAGAGCGGGGAGCTCCTACGAGCAGTACTTC

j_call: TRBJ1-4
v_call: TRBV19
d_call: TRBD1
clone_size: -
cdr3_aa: CATSISGRGSPNEKLFF
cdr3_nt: TGTGCCACTAGTATAAGTGGCAGGGGGTCCCCTAATGAAAAACTGTTTTTT